What follows are 7 T cell receptor beta chains derived from one specimen sequenced in a study of blood T cell repertoires in COVID-19. Profiled with immunoSEQ multiplex PCR; TCRdb holds only in-frame clones, not every one. Among about 190,000 clones listed, about 81% were seen once. Sample: PBMCs or T cells enriched from blood (not recorded which). The receptor set was obtained from a woman aged 25 to 39 who had recovered from COVID-19.

CDR3 in DNA: TGTGCCAGCAGTGCAGCGACAGGGACAGATACGCAGTATTTT. Translated: CASSAATGTDTQYF. V is TRBV9 and J is TRBJ2-3; the match to TRBD1 covers 7 bases. CDR1 SGDLS and CDR2 YYNGEE come from the germline V gene. The CDR3 is 14 residues long. V gave up 5 bases and J gave up 3 bases; unmatched junction bases: 6.

The CDR3 DNA is TGTGCCAGCAGCCCCTCGCGAGGGAGGGGAGAAGAGACCCAGTACTTC. It specifies CASSPSRGRGEETQYF. V gene TRBV5-4 combines with J gene TRBJ2-5, with TRBD2 identical over 7 bases. J lost 3 bases, V lost 4 bases, and 12 bases had no gene match. The length of the CDR3 is 16 residues. The germline V gene encodes CDR1 SGHNT and CDR2 YYREEE (reference sequence).

This clone turned up a few times. This chain's CDR3 is CASSPGRGQVKEQYF. The CDR3 region has the DNA TGTGCCAGCAGTCCAGGGCGGGGACAGGTGAAGGAGCAGTACTTC. The rearrangement uses TRBV27 and TRBJ2-7, with 8 bases lining up with TRBD1. V lost 5 bases and J lost 7; bases outside the gene matches: 13. CDR3 length: 15 residues. CDR1 is MNHEY, CDR2 SMNVEV, per germline (reference sequence).

The genes are TRBV19 and TRBJ2-3, with D perhaps TRBD1 (5 bases). CDR1 and CDR2 from the germline V gene are LNHDA and SQIVND (reference sequence). Trimming cost V 6 bases and J 3 bases, with 10 bases left between them. The CDR3 has 13 residues. CDR3 nucleotides: TGTGCCAGTAGAACCGACAGTACAGATACGCAGTATTTT. Translating gives CASRTDSTDTQYF.

This chain uses TRBV19 with TRBJ2-5; 8 positions match TRBD2. Germline V gives CDR1 LNHDA, CDR2 SQIVND (reference sequence). The CDR3 has 16 residues. V lost 6 bases and J lost 2; bases outside the gene matches: 11. The CDR3, as DNA: TGTGCCAGTAGACTCTCGGGGAGCGGGAGTCAAGAGACCCAGTACTTC. Amino acid sequence: CASRLSGSGSQETQYF.

This clone was counted once. V usage is TRBV28 and J usage is TRBJ2-3; TRBD2 matches 11 bases. This CDR3 comprises 16 residues. CDR1 MDHEN and CDR2 SYDVKM come from the germline V gene. Germline trimming cut 3 bases from V and 6 bases from J; bases unmatched to any gene: 8. CDR3 nucleotide sequence: TGTGCCAGCAGTTTGCTACTAGCGGGAGTGGTGGATACGCAGTATTTT. Its protein product is CASSLLLAGVVDTQYF.

The CDR3 DNA reads TGTGCTAGTGGTTTGTCGACAGGGGGCCATCAGCCCCAGCATTTT. Its translation: CASGLSTGGHQPQHF. The chain employs TRBV12-5 and TRBJ1-5, with TRBD1 matching over 10 bases. The CDR3 length is 15 residues. Per germline, CDR1 LGHNT and CDR2 FRNRAP. V lost 2 bases, J lost 5 bases, and 3 bases stayed unmatched.